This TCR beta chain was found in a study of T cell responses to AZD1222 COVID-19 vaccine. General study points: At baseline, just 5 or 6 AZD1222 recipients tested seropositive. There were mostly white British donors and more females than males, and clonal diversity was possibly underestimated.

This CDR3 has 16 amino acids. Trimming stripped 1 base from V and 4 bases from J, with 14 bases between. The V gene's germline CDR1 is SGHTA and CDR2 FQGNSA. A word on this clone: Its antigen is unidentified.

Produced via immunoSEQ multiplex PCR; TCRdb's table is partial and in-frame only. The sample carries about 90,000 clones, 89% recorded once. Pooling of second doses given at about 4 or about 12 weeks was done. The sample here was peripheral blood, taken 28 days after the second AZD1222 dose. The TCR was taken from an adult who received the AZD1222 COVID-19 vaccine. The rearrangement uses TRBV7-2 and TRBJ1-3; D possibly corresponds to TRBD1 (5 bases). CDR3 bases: TGTGCCAGCAGCTTAGGTGCAGGGTTGGGAGGAAACACCATATATTTT. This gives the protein CASSLGAGLGGNTIYF.